This TCR beta chain is drawn from a study of Tregs in tolerant kidney transplant recipients. Mixed chimerism was transient after nonmyeloablative marrow transplants from related graft donors. CD4+CD25+CD127- Tregs, CD4+CD25- non-Tregs, CD4 and CD8 cells were sorted. The V gene's germline CDR1 is GTSNPN and CDR2 SVGIG (reference sequence). The CDR3 has 14 residues. J gave up 7 bases and V 5 bases, and 12 bases lay outside the gene matches. This clone came up once. Profiling relied on immunoSEQ multiplex PCR, and the TCRdb table lists in-frame clones only, not all of them. This repertoire shows roughly 52,000 clones, about 90% found once; its top ten account for approximately 14%.

This specimen consisted of CD8+ T cells from blood (PBMCs), obtained 24 months after the transplant. The chain is built from TRBV30 and TRBJ1-2; 8 bases match TRBD1. The sequence came from a human patient who received a combined kidney and bone marrow transplant. Among the T cells, some may be from the graft donor. The CDR3 DNA follows: TGTGCCTGGCGTCCCTGGACAGGGATGATTGGCTACACCTTC. Translating it yields CAWRPWTGMIGYTF.